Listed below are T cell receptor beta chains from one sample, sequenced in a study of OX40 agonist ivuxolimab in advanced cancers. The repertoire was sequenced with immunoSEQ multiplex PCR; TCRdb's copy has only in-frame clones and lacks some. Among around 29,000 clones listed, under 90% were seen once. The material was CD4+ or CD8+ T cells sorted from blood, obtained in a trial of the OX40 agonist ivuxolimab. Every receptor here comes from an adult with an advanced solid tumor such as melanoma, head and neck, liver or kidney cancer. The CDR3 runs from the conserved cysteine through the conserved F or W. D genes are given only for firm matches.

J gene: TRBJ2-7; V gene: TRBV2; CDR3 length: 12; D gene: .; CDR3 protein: CASLTPTYEQYF
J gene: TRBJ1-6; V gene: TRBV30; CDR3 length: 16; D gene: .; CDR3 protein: CAWSGLESSYNSPLHF
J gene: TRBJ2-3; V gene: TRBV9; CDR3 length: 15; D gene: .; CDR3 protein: CASSRGGNPSDTQYF
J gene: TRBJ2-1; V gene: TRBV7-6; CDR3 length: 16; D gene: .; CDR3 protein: CASSLGRGANYNEQFF
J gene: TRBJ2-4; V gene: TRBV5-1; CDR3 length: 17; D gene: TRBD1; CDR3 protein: CASSSFPPGTGGDIQYF
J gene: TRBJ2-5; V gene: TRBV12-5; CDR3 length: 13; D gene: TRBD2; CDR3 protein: CASGPGEGETQYF
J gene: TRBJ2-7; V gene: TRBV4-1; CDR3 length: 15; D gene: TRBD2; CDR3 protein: CASSQAGGTSYEQYF
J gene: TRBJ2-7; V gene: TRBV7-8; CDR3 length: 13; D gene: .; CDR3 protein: CASSPGGNYEQYF
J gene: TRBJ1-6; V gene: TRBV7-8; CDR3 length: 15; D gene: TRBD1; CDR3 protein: CASSLGGTGDSPLHF
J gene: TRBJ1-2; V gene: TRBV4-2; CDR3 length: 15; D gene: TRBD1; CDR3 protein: CASSPGDRGDYGYTF
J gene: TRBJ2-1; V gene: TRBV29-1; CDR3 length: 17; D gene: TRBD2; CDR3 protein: CSVGGLAGLPPYNEQFF
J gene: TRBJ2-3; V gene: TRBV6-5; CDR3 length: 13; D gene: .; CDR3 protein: CASSLTSTDTQYF
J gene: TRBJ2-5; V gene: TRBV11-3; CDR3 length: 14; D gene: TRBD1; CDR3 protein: CASRKTGGQETQYF
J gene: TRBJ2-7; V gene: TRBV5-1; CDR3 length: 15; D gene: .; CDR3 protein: CASSLEGRAYYEQYF
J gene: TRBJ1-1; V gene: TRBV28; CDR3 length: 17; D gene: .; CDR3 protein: CASSFPGEQAMNTEAFF
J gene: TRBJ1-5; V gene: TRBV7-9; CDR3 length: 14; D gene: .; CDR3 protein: CASSLVGPNQPQHF
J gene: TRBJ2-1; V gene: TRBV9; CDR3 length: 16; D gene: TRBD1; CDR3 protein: CASSESGTASYNEQFF
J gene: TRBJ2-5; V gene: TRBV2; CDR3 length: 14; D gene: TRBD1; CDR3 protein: CASSAAGGEETQYF
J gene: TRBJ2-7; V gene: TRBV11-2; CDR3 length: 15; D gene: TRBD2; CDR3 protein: CASSLGGGSSYEQYF
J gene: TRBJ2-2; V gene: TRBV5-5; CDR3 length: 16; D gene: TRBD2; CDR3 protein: CASSATSGRAGGELFF
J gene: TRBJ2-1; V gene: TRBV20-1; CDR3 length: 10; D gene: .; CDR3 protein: CSASPQLEFF
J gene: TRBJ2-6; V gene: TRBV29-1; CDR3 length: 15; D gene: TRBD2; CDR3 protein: CSVVAGGPGANVLTF
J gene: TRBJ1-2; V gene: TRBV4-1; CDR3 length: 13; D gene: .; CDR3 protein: CASSRPSGYGYTF
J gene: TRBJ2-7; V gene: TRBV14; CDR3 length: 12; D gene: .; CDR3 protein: CASSQWRYEQYF
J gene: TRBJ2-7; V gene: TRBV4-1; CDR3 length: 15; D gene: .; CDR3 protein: CASSQDPVSTYEQYF